The 28 T cell receptor beta chains below come from one sample, sequenced in a study of monozygotic twins with inflammatory bowel disease. TCRdb re-called the 5' RACE reads; one entry per CDR3 protein, DNA not given. Found here are approximately 380,000 distinct CDR3 sequences; the top ten clones hold about 2.5%. The source material was blood. The receptors were gathered from a human donor with ulcerative colitis or Crohn's disease, or a healthy co-twin of an affected twin (not recorded which).

The rearrangement uses TRBV7-9 and TRBJ2-7. CDR1 is SEHNR, CDR2 FQNEAQ, per germline (reference sequence). The CDR3 contains 13 residues. The CDR3 is CASSFLAEYEQYF.

The J gene is TRBJ2-3, the V gene TRBV5-4; TCRdb picks TRBD2, but there is no DNA to check that call. The CDR3 has 16 residues. The germline V gene encodes CDR1 SGHNT and CDR2 YYREEE (reference sequence). The CDR3 sequence: CASSSHTSGRTDTQYF.

The rearrangement uses TRBV7-2 and TRBJ2-5; TCRdb selects TRBD1, and the lack of DNA leaves this call unchecked. Germline V lookup: CDR1 SGHTA, CDR2 FQGNSA. The CDR3 has 14 residues. CDR3: CASSATGARETQYF.

The rearrangement links TRBV28 to TRBJ1-2; TCRdb designates TRBD1, a call that cannot be tested without DNA. From germline, CDR1 is MDHEN and CDR2 SYDVKM. This CDR3 has 12 amino acids. CDR3 residues: CASSSQGNGYTF.

The chain employs TRBV7-3 and TRBJ1-6; TCRdb proposes TRBD1, but this gene call is untestable without DNA. Germline CDR1 and CDR2: SGHTA and FQGTGA. The CDR3 sequence is 16 residues long. The CDR3 spells CASSLSGGFGNSPLHF.

The CDR3 loop reads CASSSDSLTYGVPPTDTQYF. The V and J genes are TRBV5-6 and TRBJ2-3; the D call from TCRdb, TRBD2, cannot be confirmed without DNA. Germline loops: CDR1 SGHDT, CDR2 YYEEEE. This CDR3 is 20 amino acids long. The complete variable domain, with remaining parts taken from reference TRBV5-6 and TRBJ2-3, reads DAGVTQSPTHLIKTRGQQVTLRCSPKSGHDTVSWYQQALGQGPQFIFQYYEEEERQRGNFPDRFSGHQFPNYSSELNVNALLLGDSALYLCASSSDSLTYGVPPTDTQYFGPGTRLTVL.

The chain uses TRBV7-6 and TRBJ2-7; TCRdb outputs TRBD1, but without DNA this stays unchecked. The V gene's germline CDR1 is SGHVS and CDR2 FNYEAQ. This CDR3 has 17 residues. The chain's CDR3 is CASSLVDGGGLGYEQYF.

The chain recombines TRBV20-1 with TRBJ2-5; there is no DNA to check the TCRdb D call of TRBD2. Looked up from germline, CDR1 is DFQATT and CDR2 is SNEGSKA (reference sequence). The CDR3 runs 18 residues. CDR3 residues: CSARGSTSGPVFQETQYF.

V usage is TRBV2 and J usage is TRBJ2-1; the TCRdb D gene call, TRBD2, has no DNA to confirm it. CDR1 is SNHLY, CDR2 FYNNEI, per germline. This CDR3 contains 15 residues. The CDR3 is CASRATRGVYNEQFF.

This chain uses TRBV5-8 with TRBJ1-1. Germline loops: CDR1 SGHTS, CDR2 YDEGEE. This CDR3 is 14 amino acids long. CDR3 protein: CASSLVGRNTEAFF.

J is TRBJ2-5 and V is TRBV6-1; TCRdb lists TRBD1, though no DNA is available to test this call. The CDR3 is made up of 14 amino acids. Germline assignment: CDR1 MNHNS and CDR2 SASEGT. The CDR3 protein is CATLRRDGQETQYF.

This chain connects TRBV7-8 to TRBJ2-7; TCRdb's D call of TRBD1 is untestable without DNA. Per germline, CDR1 SGHVS and CDR2 FQNEAQ. The CDR3 consists of 16 residues. The CDR3 region is CASSLSSWGSSYEQYF.

The V and J genes are TRBV3-1 and TRBJ2-7; as DNA is missing, the TRBD2 call by TCRdb cannot be tested. The CDR3 loop spans 15 amino acids. Germline-derived CDR1 and CDR2 are LGHDT and YNNKEL (reference sequence). This CDR3 reads CASSQGRGAAYEQYF.

V is TRBV6-2 or TRBV6-3 and J is TRBJ1-5; as DNA is missing, the TRBD1 call by TCRdb cannot be tested. The CDR3 sequence is 18 residues long. Germline CDR1 and CDR2: MNHEY and SVGEGT. CDR3 sequence reads: CASRSWGGHQISNQPQHF.

V is TRBV5-1 and J is TRBJ2-2; no DNA is available, so the TRBD1 call from TCRdb remains unchecked. CDR1 is SGHRS, CDR2 YFSETQ, per germline. The CDR3 length is 15 residues. The CDR3: CASSRDPRDTGELFF.

J is TRBJ2-1 and V is TRBV7-2; the TRBD1 assignment by TCRdb is unverifiable without DNA. This CDR3 spans 13 amino acids. Germline assignment: CDR1 SGHTA and CDR2 FQGNSA. CDR3 sequence reads: CASSLDRQGEQFF.

The chain couples TRBV3-1 to TRBJ2-5. The germline CDR1 and CDR2 sequences are LGHDT and YNNKEL (reference sequence). The CDR3 contains 15 residues. The CDR3 loop reads CASSQGWKVKETQYF.

The chain has TRBV5-1 and TRBJ2-5; with no DNA, the TCRdb D assignment of TRBD1 cannot be verified. CDR3 length: 14 amino acids. Germline V gene data show CDR1 as SGHRS and CDR2 as YFSETQ. CDR3: CASSLAGAEETQYF.

The J gene is TRBJ1-2, the V gene TRBV4-3; lacking DNA, the TRBD1 call made by TCRdb goes unchecked. CDR3 size: 15 residues. Looked up from germline, CDR1 is LGHNA and CDR2 is YSLEER. The CDR3: CASSQEWDRPYGYTF.

J is TRBJ2-7 and V is TRBV9; absent DNA, TCRdb's TRBD1 call cannot be checked. The CDR3 is 17 amino acids. The germline gives CDR1 SGDLS, CDR2 YYNGEE. The CDR3 is CASSVAVDGTDSYEQYF.

The gene calls are TRBV7-3 and TRBJ2-3; TCRdb reports TRBD1, a call that lacks DNA to check it against. The CDR3 totals 16 residues. CDR1 and CDR2 from the germline V gene are SGHTA and FQGTGA. The CDR3 sequence is CASSTQGQGNTDTQYF.

V is TRBV18 and J is TRBJ2-1; TCRdb gives TRBD1 as the D gene, but with no DNA this cannot be confirmed. The CDR3 totals 15 residues. The germline gives CDR1 KGHSH, CDR2 LQKENI. CDR3 loop: CASSPQGQDYNEQFF.

The CDR3 is CASSSLPRGFVPEQYF. The V call is TRBV5-1, the J call TRBJ2-7; TCRdb proposes TRBD1, but this gene call is untestable without DNA. The CDR3 consists of 16 residues. Germline V gene data show CDR1 as SGHRS and CDR2 as YFSETQ. Supplemented by reference TRBV5-1 and TRBJ2-7, the full variable domain reads KAGVTQTPRYLIKTRGQQVTLSCSPISGHRSVSWYQQTPGQGLQFLFEYFSETQRNKGNFPGRFSGRQFSNSRSEMNVSTLELGDSALYLCASSSLPRGFVPEQYFGPGTRLTVT.

The chain recombines TRBV7-2 with TRBJ2-4; TCRdb designates TRBD2, a call that cannot be tested without DNA. The CDR3 loop spans 16 amino acids. Germline assignment: CDR1 SGHTA and CDR2 FQGNSA. This chain's CDR3 is CASSFIPGGPKNIQYF.

V is TRBV4-2 and J is TRBJ2-7. Germline assignment: CDR1 LGHNA and CDR2 YNFKEQ. The CDR3 has 13 residues. This chain's CDR3 is CASSQDMTYEQYF.

The chain links TRBV19 to TRBJ2-5; TCRdb returns TRBD2, unconfirmable since there is no DNA. This CDR3 has 14 residues. Germline V CDR1 and CDR2: LNHDA, SQIVND (reference sequence). The CDR3 sequence: CASRSSRIQETQYF.

The chain employs TRBV19 and TRBJ1-5; TCRdb calls TRBD1, which cannot be checked without DNA. Germline V CDR1 and CDR2: LNHDA, SQIVND (reference sequence). The CDR3 loop spans 15 amino acids. The CDR3 region is CASNRGGSLNQPQHF.

The chain uses TRBV14 and TRBJ1-6. The CDR3 is 13 residues long. Germline CDR1 and CDR2: SGHDN and FVKESK. The CDR3 here is CASSQSYNSPLHF.